This T cell receptor beta chain was observed in a study of blood T cell repertoires in COVID-19. Background on the study: T cells, B-cell-depleted T cells, or PBMCs provided the cDNA or gDNA that served as material.

Residents of approximately 25 US areas, aged 18 to 89 years, made up the participants. Grouping used clinical history reported by participants in a survey and questionnaire. Assay used: immunoSEQ multiplex PCR; TCRdb lists only in-frame clones, some missing. The sample records under 150,000 clones, over 75% being singletons. What was sequenced was PBMCs or T cells enriched from blood (not recorded which). The TCR originated in a woman in her 30s with acute COVID-19.

The CDR3 loop reads CASRPERGHSYNEQFF. Here the CDR3 DNA reads TGTGCCAGCAGGCCAGAGCGGGGCCACTCCTACAATGAGCAGTTCTTC. The chain is built from TRBV28 and TRBJ2-1; 7 bases match TRBD2. The germline V gene encodes CDR1 MDHEN and CDR2 SYDVKM. CDR3 length equals 16 residues. Trimming cost V 6 bases and J 0 bases; bases outside gene matches: 8.